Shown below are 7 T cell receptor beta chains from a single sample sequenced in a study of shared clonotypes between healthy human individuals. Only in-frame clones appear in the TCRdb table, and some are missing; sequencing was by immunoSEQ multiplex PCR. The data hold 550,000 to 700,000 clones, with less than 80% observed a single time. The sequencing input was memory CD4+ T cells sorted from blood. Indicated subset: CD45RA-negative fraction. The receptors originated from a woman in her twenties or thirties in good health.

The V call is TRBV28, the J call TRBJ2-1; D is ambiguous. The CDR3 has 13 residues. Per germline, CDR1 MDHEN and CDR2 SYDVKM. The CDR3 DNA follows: TGTGCTTTATCCGAGCCGCCTAGGGATGAGCAGTTCTTC. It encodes CALSEPPRDEQFF.

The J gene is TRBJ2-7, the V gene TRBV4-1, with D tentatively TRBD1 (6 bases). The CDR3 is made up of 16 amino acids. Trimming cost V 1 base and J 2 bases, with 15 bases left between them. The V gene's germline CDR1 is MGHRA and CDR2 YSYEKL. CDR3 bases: TGCGCCAGCAGCCAAGTTACACCAGGGGATACCTACGAGCAGTACTTC. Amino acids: CASSQVTPGDTYEQYF.

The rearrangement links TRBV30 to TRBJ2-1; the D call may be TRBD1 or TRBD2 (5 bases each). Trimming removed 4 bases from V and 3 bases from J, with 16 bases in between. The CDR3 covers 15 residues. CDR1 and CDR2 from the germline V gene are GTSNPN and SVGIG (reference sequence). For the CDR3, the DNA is TGTGCCTGGACGCATCGGGGCCCCAACTACAATGAGCAGTTCTTC. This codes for CAWTHRGPNYNEQFF.

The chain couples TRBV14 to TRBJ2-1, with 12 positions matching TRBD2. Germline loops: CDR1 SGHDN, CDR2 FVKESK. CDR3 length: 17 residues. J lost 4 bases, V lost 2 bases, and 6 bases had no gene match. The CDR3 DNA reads TGTGCCAGCAGCCAAAGGCCCGGACTAGCGGGATACAATGAGCAGTTCTTC. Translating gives CASSQRPGLAGYNEQFF.

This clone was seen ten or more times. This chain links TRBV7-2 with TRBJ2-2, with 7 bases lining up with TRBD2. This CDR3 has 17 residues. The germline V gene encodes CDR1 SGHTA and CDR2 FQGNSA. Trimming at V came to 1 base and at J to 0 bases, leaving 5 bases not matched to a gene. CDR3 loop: CASSLVSGTTNTGELFF. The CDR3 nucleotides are TGTGCCAGCAGCTTAGTATCCGGGACTACGAACACCGGGGAGCTGTTTTTT.

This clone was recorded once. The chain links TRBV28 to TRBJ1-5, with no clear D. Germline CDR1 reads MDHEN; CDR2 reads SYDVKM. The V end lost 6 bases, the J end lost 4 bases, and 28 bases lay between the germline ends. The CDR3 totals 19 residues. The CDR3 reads CASRLRGSSRVTKNQPQHF. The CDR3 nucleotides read TGTGCCAGCAGACTACGTGGATCATCCCGGGTCACTAAAAATCAGCCCCAGCATTTT.

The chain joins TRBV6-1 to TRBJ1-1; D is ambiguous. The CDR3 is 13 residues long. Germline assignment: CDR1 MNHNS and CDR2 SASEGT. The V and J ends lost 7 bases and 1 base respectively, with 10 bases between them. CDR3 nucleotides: TGTGCCAGCAAGTTCGGGGAGAACACTGAAGCTTTCTTT. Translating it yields CASKFGENTEAFF.